This T cell receptor (beta chain) was sequenced for a study of T cells expressing NK-cell markers. Study details: Out of eight donors sequenced, seven tested HCMV-seropositive and the remaining one seronegative.

TCRdb re-called the 5' RACE reads and gives one entry per CDR3 protein, without DNA. The ten most abundant clones cover about 60% of a sample with 25,000 to 35,000 distinct CDR3 sequences. In germline, CDR1 is DFQATT, CDR2 SNEGSKA (reference sequence). The CDR3 is 17 amino acids. This receptor was obtained from a woman aged 18 to 75 in good health. Sequencing input: blood T cells: a sorted CD56 or NKG2C T cell subset, CD4+ or CD8+ T cells, or bulk PBMC T cells (not recorded which). The chain has TRBV20-1 and TRBJ1-5. The CDR3 region is CSARDLSGSNSNQPQHF.